This TCR beta chain was recorded in a study of shared clonotypes between healthy human individuals. This clone occurred many times. Its antigen is undetermined. Study-level points and caveats: Sequencing depth was predicted to influence how clonotypes are shared among donors.

Nashville, Tennessee was home to all donors, each a Caucasian adult. V lost 3 bases, J lost 13 bases, and 16 bases stayed unmatched. Germline lookup yields CDR1 KGHSH and CDR2 LQKENI. CDR3 length equals 17 residues. Repertoires were generated with immunoSEQ multiplex PCR, while TCRdb's copy carries only in-frame clones and drops some. The sample shows about 560,000 clones, around three quarters of them seen only once. This clonotype was obtained from a woman in her 40s in good health. Some clones in this sample may be carry-over from other donors' samples. What was sequenced was PBMCs. This chain uses TRBV18 with TRBJ1-5, with 12 nucleotides matching TRBD1. The CDR3 is CASSPGPPGTGGVQQHF. CDR3 bases: TGTGCCAGCTCACCCGGCCCACCCGGGACAGGGGGCGTTCAGCAGCATTTT.